The T cell receptor (beta chain) under discussion was sequenced for a study of cytomegalovirus exposure and HLA in healthy donors listed by TCRdb under 2017. Broadly, across the study: An earlier analysis of some 620 of the donors reported 276 Gb of sequence data and 117 million unique TCR beta sequences obtained from about 179 million T cells. The study combined high-throughput TCR immunosequencing, statistical association of individual TCRs with disease status, and machine learning to predict cytomegalovirus infection status. Because of strong linkage in the cohort, a few DR-DQ haplotypes were treated as single units for association and clustering. Every repertoire in the discovery cohort had been generated on one and the same sequencing platform. A later genetic analysis used genome-wide SNP genotypes for about 65% of the roughly 700 donors, treating that subset as a discovery cohort. In the later analysis, no new phenotypic data were used to find candidate immune exposures; instead, reliance was placed on TCR beta sequences and their occurrence across donors. The study aimed to test whether cataloging public T cell receptors could reveal signatures of past pathogen exposure. An early release that covered some 640 HLA-typed donors contained around 300 gigabases of sequencing data and tens of millions of unique TCR sequences. To study patterns of TCR occurrence, a later analysis re-analyzed previously published TCR beta repertoires from 500 to 850 donors and added high-resolution HLA genotyping. Using immunosequencing, the study profiled T cell repertoires from fewer than 850 subjects and related those repertoires to cytomegalovirus serostatus. An earlier analysis of 450 to 750 of the donors used high-throughput TCR beta sequencing to judge whether each TCR beta V gene segment behaved as functional or pseudogenic. Among about 360 genotyped donors of the cohort, an average of approximately 230,000 unique TCR beta nucleotide sequences were sequenced per donor, about a sixth of them non-productive. The genetic ancestry cluster associated with self-reported Caucasian donors included about 84% of the roughly 390 genotyped donors. Donor age, sex, ethnicity and CMV serostatus were compiled alongside the repertoire data. Along with the approximately 650-subject first cohort, a separate validation cohort of over 90 different subjects was used. Both class I and class II loci were covered by HLA typing, at four-digit resolution. The number of typed donors differed by locus: about 620-640 for A, B, C, DRB1 and DQB1; 522 for DQA1; some 610 for DPA1; and about 450 for DPB1. The research as a whole found: Roughly uniform sequencing depth across donors was assumed in presence/absence analyses, although this assumption may not hold. A later analysis associated around 16,000 TCR beta sequences with specific HLA alleles at a false discovery rate of 0.05. In this cohort, only TCR beta chains were sequenced, and detectable features were limited by the absence of alpha or paired-chain data. A cluster of highly shared sequence variants was judged likely to represent a technical artifact of the sequencing pipeline. In a later analysis, TCR association rates were found to vary across HLA loci, with the most associated TCRs seen for DRB1 alleles and the fewest for HLA-C alleles. A later analysis reported that several top co-occurrence clusters appeared linked to parvovirus B19, influenza, CMV and Epstein-Barr virus. Compared with equally common non-associated chains, HLA-associated TCR beta chains in a later analysis were more clonally expanded and had lower generation probabilities. Because the 87-base-pair reads could not distinguish some IMGT-functional V segments, including TRBV6-2 and TRBV6-3, those segments were excluded. Because counts were too low, 15 to 20 rarely observed V segments, including chromosome 9 orphons, were excluded from the earlier analysis of about 500 of the donors. Immune exposure information for the cohort was limited to CMV serostatus. In the study, about 150 TCR beta chains were listed as associated with cytomegalovirus. A further reported finding was that TCR beta sequences accurately predicted the HLA-A and HLA-B alleles for most subjects in the first cohort. In a later genetic analysis, a missense DCLRE1C variant was associated with V-gene and J-gene trimming of TCR beta chains, and the association was replicated in an independent cohort. When HLA alleles, especially DR and DQ, strongly co-occurred, TCR associations were difficult to assign to individual alleles. Linkage disequilibrium might explain the correlated functional status among segregating V segments, but an unknown experimental factor could not be excluded. Most TCR sequences were seen in very few donors, while some public TCRs were found in many individuals. The authors suggested that the approach could potentially be extended to other disease states and immunological phenotypes. An earlier analysis of approximately 540 of the donors showed that most TCR beta V segments appeared in productive rearrangements either about 87% or about 30% of the time, which broadly matched IMGT annotations. Three of the identified cytomegalovirus-associated TCR beta chains were confirmed in vitro to be specific for cytomegalovirus antigens. Compared with the approximately 600-donor mean, donors in an Asian-associated ancestry cluster had fewer N-insertions in productive TCRs, according to a later genetic analysis. The classifier was reported to diagnose cytomegalovirus status with high specificity and sensitivity in both the original and validation cohorts. Because HLA typing was missing for some donors at each locus, association tests included only the typed subset. In a later analysis, most CMV-associated TCR beta chains were found to appear HLA-restricted, with HLA associations seemingly driven largely by CMV exposure.

The junction carries 23 bases between V and J, which are trimmed by 2 bases and 4 bases respectively. Sequences MGHDK (CDR1) and SYGVNS (CDR2) are obtained from the germline V gene. The CDR3 measures 18 amino acids from cysteine to phenylalanine. The sequence is cut down to CDR3 DNA, 54 bases in frame from base 1. Regarding this clone: Its antigen target is currently unknown. The sample holds no much larger clone one base away, and base qualities are not on file.

In total, around 600 healthy bone marrow donors made up the cohort. At the time of sampling, all cohort members were nominally healthy, though unrecorded immune exposures were likely present. The donor tested CMV seronegative and was one of the 352 seronegative cohort members. Every donor gave a peripheral blood sample, and the peripheral blood mononuclear cells from that sample were used for TCR beta sequencing. The Qiagen DNeasy Blood Extraction Kit was used to extract genomic DNA from the blood cell samples. The method was the immunoSEQ multiplex PCR assay. The multiplex PCR relied on a mix of 60 forward primers for TCR Vbeta segments and 13 reverse primers for TCR Jbeta segments. The CDR3 region of rearranged TCR beta genes was amplified from genomic DNA by a multiplex PCR assay. Amplified TCR beta libraries were sequenced as 87-base-pair reads on the Illumina HiSeq System. In the source study's methods: In a later analysis, roughly 80 million unique TCR beta chains were counted across the roughly 610 repertoires, and roughly 11 million of these chains were shared by at least two donors. Raw reads were error-corrected and collapsed into unique sequences by a nearest-neighbor algorithm in which closely related sequences were merged to remove PCR and sequencing errors. V, D and J gene segments were assigned by aligning CDR3 sequences to IMGT reference sequences. For a sequence to be retained, a match of at least six nucleotides to both a V gene segment and a J gene segment was required. A rearrangement counted as productive if the CDR3 had no stop codons and remained in frame with V and J, and every other rearrangement counted as non-productive. Following IMGT convention, CDR3 was defined as the stretch from the second conserved V-encoded cysteine up to the conserved J-encoded phenylalanine. The earlier analysis of 587 of the donors excluded sequences that lacked an unambiguous match to a single V gene segment. In an earlier analysis of a few hundred of the donors, V segments were called functional above 56.7% productive rearrangements and were called segregating when the between-donor standard deviation exceeded 5%. To diagnose cytomegalovirus status from the catalog of TCR beta chain sequences, a statistical classification framework was built. In a later analysis, TCR nucleotide sequences were compared against IMGT/GENE-DB human TR gene sequences so that V and J genes could be assigned. In a later analysis, CDR3 sequences and most-parsimonious VDJ recombination scenarios were assigned using the TCRdist pipeline. In a later analysis, every TCR beta chain was defined by the combination of its CDR3 amino acid sequence and its V-gene family, and reads without a unique V-gene family were dropped. To address suspected cross-contamination and a sequencing artifact, a later analysis removed roughly 580 highly shared, low-generation-probability nucleotide sequences. In a later analysis, a clonal expansion index for each public chain was calculated from normalized within-repertoire ranks of inferred template counts. In a later analysis, generation probabilities were computed using a VDJ recombination model fitted to out-of-frame rearrangements, and the results were checked against IGoR. In a later analysis, hypergeometric tests were used to score TCR-TCR, TCR-HLA and TCR-CMV co-occurrence, with a repertoire-size bias correction applied to TCR pairs. In a later analysis, false discovery rates were estimated by permuting HLA or CMV assignments 20 times. In a later analysis, co-occurring TCRs were grouped using DBSCAN, and TCRdist sequence similarity was added for clustering within HLA-allele-positive subsets. Co-occurrence clustering excluded repertoires with fewer than 30,000 or more than 120,000 public chains, plus five with anomalous nucleotide sharing. This immuneACCESS table, as held by TCRdb, lists in-frame sequences with V and J called but not all clones. Of the missing ones, under half trace to an unresolved V gene in checked studies; the others have no known cause. V and J calls and clone size are given by that table; D and trimming were obtained from the DNA. For this sample the table gives about 180,000 clones, of which 77% were detected only once. The leading ten clones occupy less than 1.5% of the sample.

The sequence is built from TRBV25-1 and TRBJ1-2; possibly the D gene is TRBD1, per 6 matching bases. Sequencing used PBMCs. The receptor comes from a man between 18 and 35 years old in good health and CMV-seronegative. The sequenced DNA: TGTGCCAGCAGTGAAGAAGAACCAAGTACAGGGTGGGGCTATGGCTACACCTTC. This gives the protein CASSEEEPSTGWGYGYTF.